The 25 T cell receptor beta chains listed next were all sequenced from one sample in a study of STAT5B mutations in CD4+ large granular lymphocyte leukemia. The method was immunoSEQ multiplex PCR; TCRdb's version includes in-frame clones alone and lacks a portion of them. This sample yields around 20,000 clones, of which more than 75% are seen a single time; around 8.4% belongs to the top ten. Sequences were obtained from CD4+ T cells from blood buffy coats. All receptors come from a human donor in good health.

In its sample, this clone was seen a few times. The rearrangement links TRBV14 to TRBJ2-7, with TRBD2 as a possible D gene (5 bases). The CDR3 contains 14 residues. Germline V gene lookup returns CDR1 SGHDN and CDR2 FVKESK. Trimming cost V 0 bases and J 3 bases, with 9 bases left between them. For the CDR3, the DNA is TGTGCCAGCAGCCAAGAGGGAGCCTTCTACGAGCAGTACTTC. This translates into CASSQEGAFYEQYF. Variable domain in full (rest from reference TRBV14 and TRBJ2-7): EAGVTQFPSHSVIEKGQTVTLRCDPISGHDNLYWYRRVMGKEIKFLLHFVKESKQDESGMPNNRFLAERTGGTYSTLKVQPAELEDSGVYFCASSQEGAFYEQYFGPGTRLTVT.

This clone was observed a few times. V and J are TRBV5-1 and TRBJ2-2; TRBD1 is a possible D gene (6 bases). Germline V CDR1 and CDR2: SGHRS, YFSETQ. The CDR3 has 15 amino acids. V was pared by 4 bases and J by 1 base, with 11 bases between. CDR3 amino acids: CASSISGQNTGELFF. As DNA, the CDR3 is TGCGCCAGCAGCATCTCGGGACAGAACACCGGGGAGCTGTTTTTT.

The CDR3, as DNA: TGTGCCAGCAGTTCGTACCCCCCGGGACAGGACAATGAGCAGTTCTTC. Protein product: CASSSYPPGQDNEQFF. This chain joins TRBV27 and TRBJ2-1; 8 bases line up with TRBD1. The ends lost 4 bases at V and 5 bases at J; junction bases unmatched: 10. This CDR3 contains 16 residues. Germline loops: CDR1 MNHEY, CDR2 SMNVEV (reference sequence).

Concerning this clone: The germline gene is not matched at one end of the junction; a read error may be the cause. The chain employs TRBV28 and TRBJ1-5, with D hard to call. Germline V gene sequence: CDR1 MDHEN, CDR2 SYDVKM. CDR3 size: 11 residues. The CDR3 DNA reads as TGTGCCAGCAGTTTAGGGAGGGAGAAACTTTTT. Protein: CASSLGREKLF. Looking up the rest from reference TRBV28 and TRBJ1-5 gives the full variable domain: DVKVTQSSRYLVKRTGEKVFLECVQDMDHENMFWYRQDPGLGLRLIYFSYDVKMKEKGDIPEGYSVSREKKERFSLILESASTNQTSMYLCASSLGREKLFGDGTRLSIL.

This clone was detected once. V usage is TRBV6-5 and J usage is TRBJ1-5; D remains unclear. Germline CDR1 MNHEY, CDR2 SVGAGI. CDR3 length: 15 residues. The V and J ends lost 0 bases and 5 bases respectively, with 11 bases between them. This CDR3 is CASSYSRQPDQPQHF. The CDR3, as DNA: TGTGCCAGCAGTTACTCAAGGCAGCCAGATCAGCCCCAGCATTTT.

The chain links TRBV18 to TRBJ2-7; D may correspond to TRBD1 or TRBD2 (5 bases each). V was cut by 3 bases and J by 3 bases, with 12 bases left in between. The CDR3 covers 14 residues. Germline CDR1 and CDR2: KGHSH and LQKENI. The CDR3 region is CASSPGTHDYEQYF. DNA for the CDR3: TGTGCCAGCTCACCCGGGACCCACGACTACGAGCAGTACTTC.

CDR3 coding DNA: TGCGCCAGCAGCTTGGACGGAGGAAACATTCAGTACTTC. This translates into CASSLDGGNIQYF. The rearrangement links TRBV5-1 to TRBJ2-4, with D tentatively TRBD2 (5 bases). The germline V and J ends were trimmed by 0 bases and 6 bases, with 7 bases remaining between them. The germline V gene encodes CDR1 SGHRS and CDR2 YFSETQ. This CDR3 spans 13 amino acids.

The CDR3 DNA reads TGTGCCAGCAGTCTGACTAGCGGGGGCTCCTACGAGCAGTACTTC. It encodes CASSLTSGGSYEQYF. This rearrangement joins TRBV7-2 to TRBJ2-7; TRBD2 matches 12 bases. V trimming: 6 bases; J trimming: 0 bases; junction bases outside the gene matches: 3. CDR3 length equals 15 residues. The germline gives CDR1 SGHTA, CDR2 FQGNSA.

The gene calls are TRBV28 and TRBJ2-7, with D maybe TRBD1 (6 bases). The V gene's germline CDR1 is MDHEN and CDR2 SYDVKM. The CDR3 runs to 15 residues. The V end was cut by 4 bases, the J end by 3 bases, with 16 bases between. CDR3 protein: CASSSGDQTIYEQYF. The CDR3 DNA follows: TGTGCCAGCAGTTCAGGGGACCAGACGATCTACGAGCAGTACTTC.

The V gene is TRBV9, the J gene TRBJ2-5; TRBD2 matches at 12 bases. With 0 bases clipped from V and 3 bases from J, the junction kept 6 bases outside the gene matches. The germline V gene has CDR1 SGDLS and CDR2 YYNGEE. There are 17 residues in the CDR3. CDR3 residues: CASSVGTSGGQKETQYF. The DNA for the CDR3 is TGTGCCAGCAGCGTAGGAACTAGCGGGGGGCAAAAAGAGACCCAGTACTTC. Full variable domain (rest looked up from reference TRBV9 and TRBJ2-5): DSGVTQTPKHLITATGQRVTLRCSPRSGDLSVYWYQQSLDQGLQFLIQYYNGEERAKGNILERFSAQQFPDLHSELNLSSLELGDSALYFCASSVGTSGGQKETQYFGPGTRLLVL.

There are a few counts of this clone. The J gene is TRBJ1-1, the V gene TRBV30; D possibly corresponds to TRBD1 (5 bases). Trimming stripped 2 bases from V and 4 bases from J, with 11 bases between. Germline V gives CDR1 GTSNPN, CDR2 SVGIG (reference sequence). This CDR3 is 13 amino acids long. The CDR3 DNA sequence: TGTGCCTGGAGTCCAGGGTTTGCCACTGAAGCTTTCTTT. This encodes CAWSPGFATEAFF.

The genes are TRBV6-5 and TRBJ2-5; TRBD2 agrees at 8 bases. V trimming: 2 bases; J trimming: 5 bases; junction bases outside the gene matches: 7. Germline V lookup: CDR1 MNHEY, CDR2 SVGAGI. The CDR3 is 15 amino acids. CDR3 DNA sequence: TGTGCCAGCAGTTACGGGGTAGCGGGATTGGAGACCCAGTACTTC. The encoded protein is CASSYGVAGLETQYF.

This sequence joins TRBV5-1 and TRBJ1-2; D remains ambiguous. Germline-derived CDR1 and CDR2 are SGHRS and YFSETQ. The CDR3 is 13 amino acids. Trimming shortened V by 0 bases and J by 4 bases, and 7 bases separated the two germline ends. CDR3 sequence reads: CASSLDGSYGYTF. The CDR3 DNA follows: TGCGCCAGCAGCTTGGATGGAAGCTATGGCTACACCTTC.

The genes are TRBV7-2 and TRBJ1-1, with D maybe TRBD1 (5 bases). CDR3 length: 15 amino acids. Germline CDR1 is SGHTA and CDR2 is FQGNSA. V dropped 4 bases and J dropped 5 bases, with 17 bases sitting between them. CDR3 loop: CASSSGGGFGTEAFF. DNA of the CDR3: TGTGCCAGCAGCTCCGGGGGGGGGTTCGGGACTGAAGCTTTCTTT.

In its sample, this clone was seen a few times. The rearrangement joins TRBV4-2 to TRBJ1-5, with D possibly being TRBD1 (6 bases). Trimming shortened V by 2 bases and J by 5 bases, and 16 bases separated the two germline ends. The CDR3 is made up of 16 amino acids. Germline assignment: CDR1 LGHNA and CDR2 YNFKEQ. CDR3 loop: CASSQSGGGDYQPQHF. CDR3 nucleotides: TGTGCCAGCAGCCAAAGTGGAGGGGGGGACTATCAGCCCCAGCATTTT.

J is TRBJ1-3 and V is TRBV2, with D unclear. Per the germline V gene, CDR1 is SNHLY and CDR2 is FYNNEI. The CDR3 runs to 15 residues. The V gene lost 6 bases and the J gene lost 1 base, with 13 bases spanning the gap. The DNA of the CDR3 is TGTGCCAGCAGCGCTCAACAGCTTTCTGGAAACACCATATATTTT. Protein: CASSAQQLSGNTIYF.

CDR3 residues: CASSSDDIGGSPLHF. As DNA, the CDR3 is TGCGCCAGCAGCTCGGACGACATAGGCGGTTCACCCCTCCACTTT. J is TRBJ1-6 and V is TRBV5-1; D unresolved. CDR1 is SGHRS and CDR2 is YFSETQ in the germline V gene. The V end was cut by 3 bases, the J end by 9 bases, with 16 bases between. The CDR3 sequence is 15 residues long.

The gene calls are TRBV28 and TRBJ2-7, with 7 nucleotides matching TRBD1. V dropped 6 bases and J dropped 2; count of bases not matched to a gene: 4. CDR3 size: 13 residues. Germline V gene data show CDR1 as MDHEN and CDR2 as SYDVKM. The CDR3 sequence is CASRGTETYEQYF. The CDR3 DNA sequence: TGTGCCAGCAGGGGGACAGAGACCTACGAGCAGTACTTC.

This sequence joins TRBV4-3 and TRBJ2-3, with 12 bases fitting TRBD2. The germline V gene has CDR1 LGHNA and CDR2 YSLEER. The CDR3 is made up of 17 amino acids. J was trimmed by 4 bases and V by 1 base; bases with no gene match: 6. The CDR3, as DNA: TGCGCCAGCAGCCAAGTAGGACTAGCGGGAAACGCAGATACGCAGTATTTT. As protein: CASSQVGLAGNADTQYF.

This chain links TRBV27 with TRBJ1-5; D not resolved. The V and J ends lost 2 bases and 5 bases respectively, with 7 bases between them. This CDR3 is 13 amino acids long. The germline CDR1 and CDR2 sequences are MNHEY and SMNVEV (reference sequence). The CDR3 is CASSLTPDQPQHF. CDR3 coding DNA: TGTGCCAGCAGTTTAACCCCGGATCAGCCCCAGCATTTT.

The chain couples TRBV28 to TRBJ1-5, with 8 bases fitting TRBD1. The CDR3 runs 15 residues. The germline gives CDR1 MDHEN, CDR2 SYDVKM. The ends lost 5 bases at V and 2 bases at J; junction bases unmatched: 5. The CDR3 protein is CASSRQGFGNQPQHF. The CDR3 nucleotides are TGTGCCAGCAGTCGACAGGGGTTCGGCAATCAGCCCCAGCATTTT.

This clone was detected only a few times. The chain carries TRBV7-2 and TRBJ1-1, with D hard to call. V was clipped by 2 bases and J by 0 bases, with 10 bases between them. Germline V gives CDR1 SGHTA, CDR2 FQGNSA. The CDR3 has 15 amino acids. The CDR3 sequence: CASSLLGSVNTEAFF. CDR3 sequence (DNA): TGTGCCAGCAGCTTACTGGGGTCCGTGAACACTGAAGCTTTCTTT.

J is TRBJ1-1 and V is TRBV19; no clear D. The CDR3 has 12 amino acids. Germline-derived CDR1 and CDR2 are LNHDA and SQIVND (reference sequence). V lost 6 bases to trimming and J lost 3 bases, with 8 bases between them. The CDR3 sequence is CASRDTDTEAFF. The CDR3 DNA follows: TGTGCCAGTAGGGATACGGACACTGAAGCTTTCTTT. Full variable domain (rest looked up from reference TRBV19 and TRBJ1-1): DGGITQSPKYLFRKEGQNVTLSCEQNLNHDAMYWYRQDPGQGLRLIYYSQIVNDFQKGDIAEGYSVSREKKESFPLTVTSAQKNPTAFYLCASRDTDTEAFFGQGTRLTVV.

The rearrangement links TRBV30 to TRBJ2-2, with 8 bases matching TRBD1. V was clipped by 0 bases and J by 7 bases; unmatched bases: 7. Looked up from germline, CDR1 is GTSNPN and CDR2 is SVGIG (reference sequence). The CDR3 contains 15 residues. CDR3 sequence: CAWSVALQGGGELFF. For the CDR3, the DNA is TGTGCCTGGAGTGTCGCCTTACAGGGGGGCGGGGAGCTGTTTTTT.

This chain joins TRBV30 and TRBJ2-7; the match to TRBD2 covers 10 bases. The CDR3 totals 16 residues. Trimming at V came to 3 bases and at J to 1 base, leaving 9 bases not matched to a gene. Germline CDR1 GTSNPN, CDR2 SVGIG (reference sequence). CDR3 in amino acids: CAWRRSGGAGSYEQYF. CDR3 nucleotides: TGTGCCTGGAGACGCAGCGGGGGGGCCGGTTCCTACGAGCAGTACTTC.